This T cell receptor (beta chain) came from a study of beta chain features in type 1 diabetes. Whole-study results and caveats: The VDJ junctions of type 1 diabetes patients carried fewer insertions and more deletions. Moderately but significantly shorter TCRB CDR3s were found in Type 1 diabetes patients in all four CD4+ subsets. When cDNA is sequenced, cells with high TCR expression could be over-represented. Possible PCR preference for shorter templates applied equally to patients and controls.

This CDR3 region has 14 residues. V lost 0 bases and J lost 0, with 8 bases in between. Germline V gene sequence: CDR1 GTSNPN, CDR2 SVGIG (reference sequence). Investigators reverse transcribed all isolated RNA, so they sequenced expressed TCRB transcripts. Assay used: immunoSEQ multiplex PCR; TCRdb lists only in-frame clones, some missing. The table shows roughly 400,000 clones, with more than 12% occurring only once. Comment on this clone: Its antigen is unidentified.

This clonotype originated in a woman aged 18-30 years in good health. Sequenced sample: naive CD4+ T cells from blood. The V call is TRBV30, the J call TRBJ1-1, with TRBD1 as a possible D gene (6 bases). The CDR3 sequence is CAWSVNRVNTEAFF. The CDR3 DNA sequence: TGTGCCTGGAGTGTTAACAGGGTGAACACTGAAGCTTTCTTT.